The source of this T cell receptor (beta chain) is a study of neurological immune-mediated disorders. The cDNA was produced through 5'RACE with 10-nucleotide random UMIs. Via MiXCR, TCRdb re-called the 5' RACE reads, giving one row per CDR3 protein. The sample contains tens of thousands of distinct CDR3 sequences, 13% of which appear only once. Germline V lookup: CDR1 MDHEN, CDR2 SYDVKM. Trimming pared 5 bases from V and 4 bases from J, leaving 16 bases between. The CDR3 is 15 amino acids. Time point specified: technical triplicate 1. This clonotype showed up many times. The V call is TRBV28, the J call TRBJ2-3, with D perhaps matching TRBD2 (5 bases). Sequencing was carried out using CD4+ T cells from blood. The clonotype comes from a female donor with HTLV-1-associated myelopathy (HAM/TSP). The CDR3 DNA reads TGTGCCAGCAGTGAGGATCCGGGAAGTGCAGATACGCAGTATTTT. Amino acids: CASSEDPGSADTQYF.